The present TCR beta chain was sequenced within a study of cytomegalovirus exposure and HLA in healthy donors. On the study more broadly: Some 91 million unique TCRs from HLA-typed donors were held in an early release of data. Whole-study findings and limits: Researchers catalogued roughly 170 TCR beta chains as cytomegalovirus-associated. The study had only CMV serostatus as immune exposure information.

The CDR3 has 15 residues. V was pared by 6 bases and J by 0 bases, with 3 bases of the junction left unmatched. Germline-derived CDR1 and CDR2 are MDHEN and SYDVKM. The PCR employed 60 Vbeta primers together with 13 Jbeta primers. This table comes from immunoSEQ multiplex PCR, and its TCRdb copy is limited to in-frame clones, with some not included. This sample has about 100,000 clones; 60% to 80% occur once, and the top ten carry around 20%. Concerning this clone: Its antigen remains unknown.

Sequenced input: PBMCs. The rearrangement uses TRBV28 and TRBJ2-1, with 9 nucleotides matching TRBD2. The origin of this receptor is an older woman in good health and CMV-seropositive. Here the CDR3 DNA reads TGTGCCAGCAGCCTTAGCGGGGGCTCCTACAATGAGCAGTTCTTC. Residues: CASSLSGGSYNEQFF. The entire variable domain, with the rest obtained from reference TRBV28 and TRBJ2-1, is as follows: DVKVTQSSRYLVKRTGEKVFLECVQDMDHENMFWYRQDPGLGLRLIYFSYDVKMKEKGDIPEGYSVSREKKERFSLILESASTNQTSMYLCASSLSGGSYNEQFFGPGTRLTVL.